These T cell receptor beta chains were read from a single sample in a study of blood T cell repertoires in COVID-19. The method was immunoSEQ multiplex PCR; TCRdb's version includes in-frame clones alone and lacks a portion of them. The sample lists some 180,000 clones; over 75% were seen once. The sequencing input was peripheral blood. All receptors come from a man in his forties or fifties who had recovered from COVID-19. The CDR3 runs from the conserved cysteine through the conserved F or W. D genes are given only for firm matches. The size of a clone is reported for some rows only, either as once, few or many, or as a class for expanded clones.

j_gene | d_gene | abundance | v_gene | CDR3aa | CDR3nt
TRBJ1-5 | TRBD1 | - | TRBV3-1/TRBV3-2 | CASSQDPFQGANGNQPQHF | TGTGCCAGCAGCCAAGATCCTTTTCAGGGGGCTAATGGCAATCAGCCCCAGCATTTT
TRBJ2-7 | TRBD2 | - | TRBV27 | CASTGVGGRFYEQYF | TGTGCCAGCACCGGCGTTGGCGGGAGGTTTTACGAGCAGTACTTC
TRBJ1-6 | - | - | TRBV6-6 | CASSYDPRQAASPLHF | TGTGCCAGCAGTTACGATCCGAGACAGGCTGCTTCACCCCTCCACTTT
TRBJ1-6 | - | - | TRBV2 | CASSEGVERSPLHF | TGTGCCAGCAGTGAAGGGGTGGAGAGGTCACCCCTCCACTTT
TRBJ2-7 | TRBD1 | - | TRBV18 | CASSPPPLQAGTVTYEQYF | TGTGCCAGCTCACCGCCACCTCTACAAGCCGGGACAGTTACCTACGAGCAGTACTTC
TRBJ2-7 | - | - | TRBV27 | CASGHRDIYEQYF | TGTGCCAGCGGGCATCGGGACATCTACGAGCAGTACTTC
TRBJ2-7 | TRBD2 | - | TRBV24-1 | CATSPGSSAGGTYEQYF | TGTGCCACCAGTCCGGGATCGTCGGCGGGAGGGACCTACGAGCAGTACTTC
TRBJ1-3 | TRBD1 | - | TRBV7-9 | CASSTSGTGGVTIYF | TGTGCCAGCAGCACCTCCGGGACAGGGGGCGTCACCATATATTTT
TRBJ2-1 | - | - | TRBV19 | CASTAGVGSEQFF | TGTGCCAGTACCGCCGGGGTGGGGAGTGAGCAGTTCTTC
TRBJ2-1 | TRBD2 | few | TRBV30 | CAWSPLAGRNNEQFF | TGTGCCTGGAGTCCCTTAGCGGGACGTAACAATGAGCAGTTCTTC
TRBJ1-1 | - | - | TRBV5-1 | CASSSVGTNTNTEAFF | TGCGCCAGCAGCTCGGTCGGGACAAACACGAACACTGAAGCTTTCTTT
TRBJ2-1 | TRBD2 | - | TRBV18 | CASSPAGLAGVEHYNEQFF | TGTGCCAGCTCACCGGCGGGACTAGCGGGCGTCGAGCATTACAATGAGCAGTTCTTC
TRBJ2-5 | - | - | TRBV7-2 | CASSPRGVWPETQYF | TGTGCCAGCAGCCCCCGCGGGGTCTGGCCAGAGACCCAGTACTTC
TRBJ2-5 | TRBD2 | - | TRBV6-4 | CASTVRSVAGRLQETQYF | TGTGCCAGCACTGTAAGATCTGTAGCGGGAAGACTCCAAGAGACCCAGTACTTC
TRBJ2-1 | TRBD2 | - | TRBV7-8 | CASSETSGRALSNEQFF | TGTGCCAGCAGCGAAACTAGCGGGAGGGCCTTATCCAATGAGCAGTTCTTC
TRBJ1-1 | - | - | TRBV2 | CASSVEGSWQAFF | TGTGCCAGCAGTGTGGAGGGTTCTTGGCAAGCTTTCTTT
TRBJ1-2 | - | - | TRBV6-2/TRBV6-3 | CASSYSKFGRYGYTF | TGTGCCAGCAGTTACTCGAAGTTCGGTCGCTATGGCTACACCTTC
TRBJ2-2 | - | - | TRBV19 | CASSRLGLTGELFF | TGTGCCAGTAGTAGGCTAGGCCTCACCGGGGAGCTGTTTTTT
TRBJ2-2 | - | - | TRBV9 | CASSVGSGYTGELFF | TGTGCCAGCAGCGTAGGAAGCGGCTACACCGGGGAGCTGTTTTTT
TRBJ1-1 | - | few | TRBV29-1 | CSVKEETEAFF | TGCAGCGTGAAAGAGGAAACTGAAGCTTTCTTT
TRBJ2-7 | TRBD1 | - | TRBV3-1/TRBV3-2 | CASSQAPGGDREQYF | TGTGCCAGCAGCCAAGCCCCAGGGGGTGATCGCGAGCAGTACTTC
TRBJ2-2 | - | - | TRBV5-5 | CASSQTRRELANTGELFF | TGTGCCAGCAGCCAAACCCGTCGTGAGCTCGCGAACACCGGGGAGCTGTTTTTT
TRBJ2-7 | - | many | TRBV5-1 | CASSLDPGYEQYF | TGCGCCAGCAGCTTGGATCCCGGGTACGAGCAGTACTTC
TRBJ2-1 | TRBD2 | - | TRBV6-5 | CASVTGTSGGNEQFF | TGTGCCAGCGTTACCGGGACTAGCGGGGGGAATGAGCAGTTCTTC
TRBJ1-5 | TRBD1 | - | TRBV29-1 | CSATTGSTLNQPQHF | TGCAGCGCCACGACAGGGTCTACCCTCAATCAGCCCCAGCATTTT